This is a list of T cell receptor beta chains from one sample in a study of blood T cell repertoires in COVID-19. The protocol was immunoSEQ multiplex PCR, while the TCRdb copy is restricted to in-frame clones and leaves out a portion. Altogether some 390,000 clones are present, around 89% being singletons, with the ten largest covering 1.1%. Sequenced sample: PBMCs or T cells enriched from blood (not recorded which). The receptors here all came from a man aged 25 to 45 who had recovered from COVID-19. Both conserved end residues are part of each CDR3. The D gene is left open where the match is weak. Size tells how often a clone was seen (once, few, many) or the class of an expanded clone, and some rows leave it out.

cdr3_aa	cdr3_nt	v_call	j_call	cdr3_length	d_call	clone_size
CASSQDTTDYEQYF	TGTGCCAGCAGCCAAGATACGACAGACTACGAGCAGTACTTC	TRBV3-1/TRBV3-2	TRBJ2-7	14	.	.
CASSLAGEQYF	TGTGCCAGCTCACTAGCGGGCGAGCAGTACTTC	TRBV19	TRBJ2-7	11	TRBD2	.
CASSYADSSYGYTF	TGTGCCAGCAGTTACGCCGACAGTTCTTATGGCTACACCTTC	TRBV6-5	TRBJ1-2	14	.	.
CASSLGELRGVNTEAFF	TGTGCCAGCAGCCTGGGAGAACTCCGGGGTGTGAACACTGAAGCTTTCTTT	TRBV7-2	TRBJ1-1	17	.	once
CASSQTRTGIYNEQFF	TGTGCCAGCAGCCAAACTCGGACAGGGATATACAATGAGCAGTTCTTC	TRBV7-9	TRBJ2-1	16	TRBD1	.
CASSPFTGLAGGDTQYF	TGTGCCAGCAGCCCCTTTACGGGGCTAGCGGGAGGGGATACGCAGTATTTT	TRBV3-1/TRBV3-2	TRBJ2-3	17	TRBD2	.
CASSPSSDSTGELFF	TGTGCCAGCAGCCCATCCTCTGACAGCACCGGGGAGCTGTTTTTT	TRBV5-4	TRBJ2-2	15	.	.
CASSLGRGTGGEQYF	TGTGCCAGCAGCCTGGGGCGGGGCACAGGAGGGGAGCAGTACTTC	TRBV5-6	TRBJ2-7	15	.	.
CASSFGDGTETQYF	TGTGCCAGCAGCTTCGGGGATGGGACTGAGACCCAGTACTTC	TRBV7-9	TRBJ2-5	14	.	.
CASSSGGRAVDTQYF	TGTGCCAGCAGCTCTGGCGGGAGGGCCGTAGATACGCAGTATTTT	TRBV11-3	TRBJ2-3	15	TRBD2	.
CASSPKLGRGGYTF	TGTGCCAGCAGCCCGAAACTGGGGCGGGGAGGCTACACCTTC	TRBV3-1/TRBV3-2	TRBJ1-2	14	.	.
CASSVGGLGSYEQYF	TGTGCCAGCAGCGTAGGAGGGCTAGGATCCTACGAGCAGTACTTC	TRBV9	TRBJ2-7	15	.	.